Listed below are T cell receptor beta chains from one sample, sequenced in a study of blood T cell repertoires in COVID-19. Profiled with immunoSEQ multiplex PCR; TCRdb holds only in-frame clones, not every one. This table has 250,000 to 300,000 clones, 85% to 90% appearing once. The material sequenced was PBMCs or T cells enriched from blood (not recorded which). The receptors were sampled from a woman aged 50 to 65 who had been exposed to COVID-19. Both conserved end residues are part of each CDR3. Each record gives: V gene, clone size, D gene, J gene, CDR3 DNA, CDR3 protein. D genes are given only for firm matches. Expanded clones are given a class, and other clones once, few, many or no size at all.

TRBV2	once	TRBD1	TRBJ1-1	TGTGCCAGTACGTTTGGACAGGGGGCTACAGCTTTCTTT	CASTFGQGATAFF
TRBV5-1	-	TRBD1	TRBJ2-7	TGCGCCAGCAGCTCGGTCAGGGGGCCCGAGCAGTACTTC	CASSSVRGPEQYF
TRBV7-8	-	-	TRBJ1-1	TGTGCCAGCACCTTAACAGCCAACACTGAAGCTTTCTTT	CASTLTANTEAFF
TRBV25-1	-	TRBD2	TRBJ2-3	TGTGCCACCACTAGCGGGGGGGCTGAAGATACGCAGTATTTT	CATTSGGAEDTQYF
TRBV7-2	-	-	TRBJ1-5	TGTGCCAGCAGACTTGGTAGTGGCAATCAGCCCCAGCATTTT	CASRLGSGNQPQHF
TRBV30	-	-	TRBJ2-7	TGTGCCTGGTCATCGTTCCGGTTTGAGCAGTACTTC	CAWSSFRFEQYF
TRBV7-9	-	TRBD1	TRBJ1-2	TGTGCCAGCAGCGTTGGACAGGGCATTATCTACACCTTC	CASSVGQGIIYTF
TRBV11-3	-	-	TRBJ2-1	TGTGCCAGCAGCTTTAGTGGGGTGACAGGAGTTCTCAATGAGCAGTTCTTC	CASSFSGVTGVLNEQFF
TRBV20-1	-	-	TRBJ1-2	TGCAGTGCCGGAGATGGCTACACCTTC	CSAGDGYTF
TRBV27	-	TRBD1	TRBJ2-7	TGTGCCAGCAGTTTATCGGGACAGCTCTCCTACGAGCAGTACTTC	CASSLSGQLSYEQYF
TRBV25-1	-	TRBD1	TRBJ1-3	TGTGCCAGCAGTGAGTACAGGGGCGGCTCAGGAAACACCATATATTTT	CASSEYRGGSGNTIYF
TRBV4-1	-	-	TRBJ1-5	TGCGCCAGCAGCCAAGAGCGTCGGGAAAGGGGCAATCAGCCCCAGCATTTT	CASSQERRERGNQPQHF
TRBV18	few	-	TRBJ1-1	TGTGCCAGCTCACCACCGTTTAGAGACAATGAAGCTTTCTTT	CASSPPFRDNEAFF
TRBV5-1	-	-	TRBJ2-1	TGCGCCAGCAGCTCAGGACACGGTGAGCAGTTCTTC	CASSSGHGEQFF
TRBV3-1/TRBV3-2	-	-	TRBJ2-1	TGTGCCAGCACCCCGCTGGCAGACAGCTCCTACAATGAGCAGTTCTTC	CASTPLADSSYNEQFF
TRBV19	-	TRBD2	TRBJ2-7	TGTGCCAGTAGTATGTTCGGGGGGGAAACCTACGAGCAGTACTTC	CASSMFGGETYEQYF
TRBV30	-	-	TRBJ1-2	TGTGCCGAGCGACGGGGAGCCTATGGCTACACCTTC	CAERRGAYGYTF
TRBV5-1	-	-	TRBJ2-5	TGCGCCAGCGGGCGGGCCGAGGCCCAAGAGACCCAGTACTTC	CASGRAEAQETQYF
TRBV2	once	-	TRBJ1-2	TGTGCCAGCAGTGTCGCCGGGAACTATGGCTACACCTTC	CASSVAGNYGYTF
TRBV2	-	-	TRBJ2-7	TGTGCCAGCAGTCTCCGGGACAACTACGAGCAGTACTTC	CASSLRDNYEQYF
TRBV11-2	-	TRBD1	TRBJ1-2	TGTGCCAGCAGCCAAGGATCGGGACAGGACAACTATGGCTACACCTTC	CASSQGSGQDNYGYTF
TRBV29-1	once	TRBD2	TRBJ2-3	TGCAGCGTTGAAGACGCAGCGGGGGGGCTCACAGATACGCAGTATTTT	CSVEDAAGGLTDTQYF
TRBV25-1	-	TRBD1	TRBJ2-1	TGTGCCAGCAGTGAACTCTTCGGGACAGGGATTTTTCGTGAGCAGTTCTTC	CASSELFGTGIFREQFF
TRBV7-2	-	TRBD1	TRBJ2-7	TGTGCCAGCAGCTTAGAGTTTGTGGACAGGGACGAGCAGTACTTC	CASSLEFVDRDEQYF
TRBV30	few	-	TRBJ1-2	TGTGCCTGGAGCCCCCCGCAGGGGACGCGTTATGGCTACACCTTC	CAWSPPQGTRYGYTF
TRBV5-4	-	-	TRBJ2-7	TGTGCCAGCAGCCCCCAGCAGGCTACCTACGAGCAGTACTTC	CASSPQQATYEQYF
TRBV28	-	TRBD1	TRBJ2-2	TGTGCCAGCAGCCCAATCGCTAGGACAGGGTGGGCCGGGGAGCTGTTTTTT	CASSPIARTGWAGELFF
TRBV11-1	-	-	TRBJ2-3	TGTGCCAGCAGCCTCTTAGGGGTTAAAAACACAGATACGCAGTATTTT	CASSLLGVKNTDTQYF
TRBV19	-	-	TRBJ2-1	TGTGCCAGTAGTCTTAGGCAGGGCTATGAGCAGTTCTTC	CASSLRQGYEQFF
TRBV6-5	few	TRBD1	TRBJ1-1	TGTGCCAGCAGTTCCAGGGGGACTGAAGCTTTCTTT	CASSSRGTEAFF
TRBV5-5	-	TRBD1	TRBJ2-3	TGTGCCAGCGGTGAACCGGGACAGGGGTATGTTACGCAGTATTTT	CASGEPGQGYVTQYF
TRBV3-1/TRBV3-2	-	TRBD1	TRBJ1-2	TGTGCCAGCAGCCAAGAGGACAGGGTGTGGTATGGCTACACCTTC	CASSQEDRVWYGYTF
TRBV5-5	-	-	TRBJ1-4	TGTGCCAGCAGGTTGGCAGATAAACCTGATGAAAAACTGTTTTTT	CASRLADKPDEKLFF
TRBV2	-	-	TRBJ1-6	TGTGCCAGCAGTGAGGGCGGGAACCGTCGGGGCTCCTATAATTCACCCCTCCACTTT	CASSEGGNRRGSYNSPLHF
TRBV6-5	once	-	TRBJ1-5	TGTGCCAGCGGACAGTTAAATCAGCCCCAGCATTTT	CASGQLNQPQHF
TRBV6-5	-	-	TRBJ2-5	TGTGCCAGCAGCCGCTTCGGGGGTAGGGAGACCCAGTACTTC	CASSRFGGRETQYF
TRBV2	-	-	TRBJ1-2	TGTGCCAGCACTGTTTCGGGGGACTATGGCTACACCTTC	CASTVSGDYGYTF
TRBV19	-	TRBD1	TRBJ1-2	TGTGCCAGTACCAAGGACAGGGGGTACCGCTACACCTTC	CASTKDRGYRYTF
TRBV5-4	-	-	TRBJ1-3	TGTGCCAGCAGCTTTGGTGGCACAGGGTCTGGAAACACCATATATTTT	CASSFGGTGSGNTIYF
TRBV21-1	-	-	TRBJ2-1	TGTGCCAGCAGCAAAGCCCCCTGTAGCGGGGGCGATTACAATGAGCAGTTCTTC	CASSKAPCSGGDYNEQFF
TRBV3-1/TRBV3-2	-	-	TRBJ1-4	TGTGCCAGCAGCGAAATAACAGGCCGGGAAAAACTGTTTTTT	CASSEITGREKLFF
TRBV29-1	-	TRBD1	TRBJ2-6	TGCAGCGTTGCGGACAGGGTAGGGGTCCTGACTTTC	CSVADRVGVLTF
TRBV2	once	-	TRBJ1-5	TGTGCCAGCAGTGAACAGTTGAGCAATCAGCCCCAGCATTTT	CASSEQLSNQPQHF
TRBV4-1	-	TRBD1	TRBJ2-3	TGCGCCAGCAGCCAGTTTCCGGGACAGGGGAGGTCAGATACGCAGTATTTT	CASSQFPGQGRSDTQYF
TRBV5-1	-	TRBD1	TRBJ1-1	TGCGCCAGCAGCCAAGACAGGGCGACTATGAACACTGAAGCTTTCTTT	CASSQDRATMNTEAFF
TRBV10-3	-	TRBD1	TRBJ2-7	TGTGCCACCAAGCTGGACAGGGCGACCTACGAGCAGTACTTC	CATKLDRATYEQYF
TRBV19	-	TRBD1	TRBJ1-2	TGTGCCACCTCGCCTGACAGGGGGACGGGGGGCTACACCTTC	CATSPDRGTGGYTF
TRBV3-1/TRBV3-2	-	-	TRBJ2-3	TGTGCCAGCAGCCAAGATCAGGTTTCTTTGGGGGGGCGAGCAGATACGCAGTATTTT	CASSQDQVSLGGRADTQYF
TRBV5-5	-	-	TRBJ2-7	TGTGCCAGCAGCTTGTATGTTCAGTCGTCGTCCTACGAGCAGTACTTC	CASSLYVQSSSYEQYF
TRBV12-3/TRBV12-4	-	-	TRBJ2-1	TGTGCCAGCAGACTAGGCAATGAGCAGTTCTTC	CASRLGNEQFF
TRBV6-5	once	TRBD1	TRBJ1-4	TGTGCCAGCAGTTACTTAGACAGGGTCGGAGGAAAACTGTTTTTT	CASSYLDRVGGKLFF
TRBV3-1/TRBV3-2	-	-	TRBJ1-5	TGTGCCAGCAGCCAAGCTCGGCAGCCCCAGCATTTT	CASSQARQPQHF
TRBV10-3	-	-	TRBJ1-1	TGTGCCATCAAGCAGCGGGGGGACAACACTGAAGCTTTCTTT	CAIKQRGDNTEAFF
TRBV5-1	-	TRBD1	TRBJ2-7	TGCGCCAGCAGCTTGGAGGGGGCTGGGTACGAGCAGTACTTC	CASSLEGAGYEQYF
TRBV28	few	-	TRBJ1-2	TGTGCCAGCAGTTTTGGCAGTTCAGGATATGGCTACACCTTC	CASSFGSSGYGYTF
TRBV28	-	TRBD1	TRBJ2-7	TGTGCCAGCAGTTTAGGGGGACAGGCCTACGAGCAGTACTTC	CASSLGGQAYEQYF
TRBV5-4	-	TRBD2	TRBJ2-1	TGTGCCAGCACCTCGACTAGCGCCAATGAGCAGTTCTTC	CASTSTSANEQFF
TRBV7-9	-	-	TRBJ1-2	TGTGCCAGCAGCCCAGCGGGACGGAGCTATGGCTACACCTTC	CASSPAGRSYGYTF
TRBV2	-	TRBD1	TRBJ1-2	TGTGCCAGCAGTGTTGGACAGGGTATTAATGGCTACACCTTC	CASSVGQGINGYTF
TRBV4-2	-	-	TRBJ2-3	TGTGCCAGCAGCCAAGCGGGCAGGGAAACAGATACGCAGTATTTT	CASSQAGRETDTQYF